The entry below gives a single T cell receptor beta chain sequence along with its context. Its antigen is undetermined. Collection occurred without any documented infections or immune events in donors. V gave up 5 bases and J gave up 0 bases; unmatched junction bases: 2. This CDR3 region has 14 residues. Germline loops: CDR1 SEHNR, CDR2 FQNEAQ (reference sequence). The data stem from a study of identifying expanded T cells in peripheral blood. Study outcomes and limitations: Technical replicates showed around 1.1 changed clones; approximately two weeks roughly 16; four weeks 19. Clone count variance between roughly 2-week samples rose with total template count.

Only in-frame clones appear in the TCRdb table, and some are missing; sequencing was by immunoSEQ multiplex PCR. Of 100,000 to 110,000 clones listed, 80% to 90% are singletons. The sample taken for sequencing was blood. The gene calls are TRBV7-9 and TRBJ1-2; 8 positions match TRBD1. This clonotype was sampled from a person aged 18-69 years in good health. The CDR3 loop reads CASSPTGANYGYTF. The CDR3 DNA reads TGTGCCAGCAGCCCGACAGGGGCTAACTATGGCTACACCTTC.